The present T cell receptor beta chain was sequenced within a study of CXCR3-negative and CXCR3-positive naive CD8 T cells. Findings and limits, study-wide: CXCR3-negative naive cells had less hydrophobic TRB CDR3s than did CXCR3-positive naive cells. Within a donor, both naive subsets shared TRBV-TRBJ usage, unlike memory cells. Researchers report CXCR3 expression partially decreased after cryopreservation, with fresh PBMCs used in most assays.

Researchers prepared the TRB cDNA libraries using 5' RACE with UMI labels. TCRdb reprocessed the 5' RACE reads, keeping one entry per CDR3 protein, no DNA. This table holds 150,000 or so distinct CDR3 sequences. CDR1 and CDR2 (germline): ENHRY, SYGVKD. The CDR3 spans 15 residues. Triplicate sorts, fewer than 350,000 cells apiece, were made for each CD8+ T cell subset. A note on this clonotype: What it binds is unknown.

Sequenced input: naive CXCR3+ CD8+ T cells from blood. Stated subset: CD45RO-CCR7+CD27+CD95- naive CD8+ T cells expressing CXCR3 (TNR3+). V is TRBV10-3 and J is TRBJ2-7; TCRdb returns TRBD1, unconfirmable since there is no DNA. This TCR was recovered from a human donor in good health. Some clones in this sample may be carry-over from other donors' samples. CDR3 protein: CAISEWGTSSYEQYF.